A single TCR beta chain is shown here with its context. Its target is not known. After constant-region reverse-primer amplification, full-length variable regions underwent semi-nested PCR with Nested Universal Primer A. TCRdb processed the 5' RACE reads anew with MiXCR; each CDR3 protein has one entry. The data show about 10,000 distinct CDR3 sequences, under 35% seen once. Germline V gene data show CDR1 as DFQATT and CDR2 as SNEGSKA (reference sequence). Trimming took off 1 base at V and 4 bases at J, with 8 bases between the two ends. The CDR3 has 13 amino acids. The study's findings and limits: Greatest tumor Treg TCR overlap was with tumor naive CD4+ cells.

Tregs were sorted as CD4+CD25+CD127-/low cells. This rearrangement joins TRBV20-1 to TRBJ2-4; tentative D call: TRBD1 (6 bases). This clonotype was sampled from a female donor with breast cancer. The sequenced sample was Tregs sorted from a lymph node. CDR3 loop: CSARGDTKNIQYF. In nucleotides, the CDR3 is TGCAGTGCTAGAGGGGACACGAAAAACATTCAGTACTTC.